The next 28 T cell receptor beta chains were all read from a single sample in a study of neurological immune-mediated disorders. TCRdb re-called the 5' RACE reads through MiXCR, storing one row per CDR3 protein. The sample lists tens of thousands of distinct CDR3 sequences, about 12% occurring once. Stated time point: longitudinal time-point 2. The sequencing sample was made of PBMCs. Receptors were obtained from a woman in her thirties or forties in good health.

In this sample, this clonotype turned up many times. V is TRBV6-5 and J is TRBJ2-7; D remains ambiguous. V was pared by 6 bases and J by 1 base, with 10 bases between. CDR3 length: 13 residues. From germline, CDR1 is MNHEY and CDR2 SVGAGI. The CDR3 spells CASRQSASYEQYF. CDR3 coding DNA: TGTGCCAGCAGACAGTCCGCTTCCTACGAGCAGTACTTC.

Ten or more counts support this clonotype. CDR3 sequence: CASSLSKSGLAGHLVTDTQYF. The CDR3 DNA is TGCGCCAGCAGCTTGTCGAAGTCGGGACTAGCGGGGCATCTAGTGACAGATACGCAGTATTTT. The V and J genes are TRBV5-1 and TRBJ2-3, with 13 bases aligning to TRBD2. V lost 1 base and J lost 3; bases outside the gene matches: 17. Germline V gene data show CDR1 as SGHRS and CDR2 as YFSETQ. The CDR3 covers 21 residues.

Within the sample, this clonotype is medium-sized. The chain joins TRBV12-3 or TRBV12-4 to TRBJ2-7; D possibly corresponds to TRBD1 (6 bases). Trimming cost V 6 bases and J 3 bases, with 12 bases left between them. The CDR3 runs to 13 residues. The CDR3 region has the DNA TGTGCCAGCAGCCTCGGACAGCACTACGAGCAGTACTTC. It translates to CASSLGQHYEQYF.

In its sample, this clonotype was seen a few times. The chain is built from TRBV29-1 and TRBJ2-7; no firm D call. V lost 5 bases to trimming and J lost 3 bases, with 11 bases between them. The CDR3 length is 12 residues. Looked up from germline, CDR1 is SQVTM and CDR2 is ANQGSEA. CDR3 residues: CSVRNSFYEQYF. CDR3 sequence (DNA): TGCAGCGTTCGAAACAGTTTCTACGAGCAGTACTTC.

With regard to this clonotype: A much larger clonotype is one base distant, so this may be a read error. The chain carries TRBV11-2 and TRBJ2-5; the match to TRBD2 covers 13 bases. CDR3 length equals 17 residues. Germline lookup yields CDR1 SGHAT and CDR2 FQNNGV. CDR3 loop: CAISRPKRTSGGKTQYF. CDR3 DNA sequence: TGTGCCATCAGCCGACCGAAACGGACTAGCGGGGGAAAGACCCAGTACTTC.

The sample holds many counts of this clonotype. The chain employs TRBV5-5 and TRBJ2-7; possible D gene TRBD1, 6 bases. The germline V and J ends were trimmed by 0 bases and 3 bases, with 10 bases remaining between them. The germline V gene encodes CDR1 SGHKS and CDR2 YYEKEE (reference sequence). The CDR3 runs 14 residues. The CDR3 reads CASSLGQVIYEQYF. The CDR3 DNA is TGTGCCAGCAGCTTGGGACAGGTAATCTACGAGCAGTACTTC.

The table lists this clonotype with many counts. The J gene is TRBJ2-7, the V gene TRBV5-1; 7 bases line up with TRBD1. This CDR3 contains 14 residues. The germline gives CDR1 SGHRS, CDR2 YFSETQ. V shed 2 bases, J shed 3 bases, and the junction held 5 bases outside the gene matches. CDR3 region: CASSLTGALYEQYF. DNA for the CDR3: TGCGCCAGCAGCTTAACAGGGGCTCTCTACGAGCAGTACTTC. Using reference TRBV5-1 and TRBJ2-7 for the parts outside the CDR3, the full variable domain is KAGVTQTPRYLIKTRGQQVTLSCSPISGHRSVSWYQQTPGQGLQFLFEYFSETQRNKGNFPGRFSGRQFSNSRSEMNVSTLELGDSALYLCASSLTGALYEQYFGPGTRLTVT.

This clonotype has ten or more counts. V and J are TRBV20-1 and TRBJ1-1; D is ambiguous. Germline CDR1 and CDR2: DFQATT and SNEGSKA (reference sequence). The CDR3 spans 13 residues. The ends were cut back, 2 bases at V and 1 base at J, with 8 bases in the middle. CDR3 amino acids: CSARSLGNTEAFF. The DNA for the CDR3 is TGCAGTGCTAGATCCCTGGGGAACACTGAAGCTTTCTTT.

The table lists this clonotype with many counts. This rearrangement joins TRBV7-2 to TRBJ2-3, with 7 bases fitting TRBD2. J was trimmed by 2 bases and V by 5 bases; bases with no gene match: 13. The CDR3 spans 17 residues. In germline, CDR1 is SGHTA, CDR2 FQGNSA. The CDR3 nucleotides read TGTGCCAGCAGCGAACCTTGGGGAAGCGGGGTCACAGATACGCAGTATTTT. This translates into CASSEPWGSGVTDTQYF.

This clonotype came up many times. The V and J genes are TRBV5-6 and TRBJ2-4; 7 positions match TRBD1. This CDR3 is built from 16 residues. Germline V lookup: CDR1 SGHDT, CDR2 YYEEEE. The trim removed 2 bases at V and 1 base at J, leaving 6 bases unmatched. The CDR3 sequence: CASSFLGQTAKNIQYF. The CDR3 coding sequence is TGTGCCAGCAGCTTTTTGGGACAGACGGCCAAAAACATTCAGTACTTC.

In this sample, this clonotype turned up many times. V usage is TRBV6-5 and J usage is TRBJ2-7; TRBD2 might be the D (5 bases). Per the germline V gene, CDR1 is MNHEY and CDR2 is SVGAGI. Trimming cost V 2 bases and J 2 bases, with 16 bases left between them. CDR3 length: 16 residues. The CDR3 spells CASSYDSRTLTYEQYF. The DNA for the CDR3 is TGTGCCAGCAGTTACGATTCGAGGACTCTAACCTACGAGCAGTACTTC.

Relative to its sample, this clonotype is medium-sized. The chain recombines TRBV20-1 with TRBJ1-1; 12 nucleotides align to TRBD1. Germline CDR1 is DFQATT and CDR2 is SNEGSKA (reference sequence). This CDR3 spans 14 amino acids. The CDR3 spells CSAGQGAQGTEAFF. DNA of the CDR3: TGCAGCGCGGGACAGGGGGCGCAGGGCACTGAAGCTTTCTTT.

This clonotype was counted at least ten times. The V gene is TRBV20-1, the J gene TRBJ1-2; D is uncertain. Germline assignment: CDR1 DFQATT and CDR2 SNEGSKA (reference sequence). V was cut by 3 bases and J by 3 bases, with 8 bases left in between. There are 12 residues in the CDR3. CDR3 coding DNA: TGCAGTGCTAGGCTTGGGGACTATGGCTACACCTTC. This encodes CSARLGDYGYTF.

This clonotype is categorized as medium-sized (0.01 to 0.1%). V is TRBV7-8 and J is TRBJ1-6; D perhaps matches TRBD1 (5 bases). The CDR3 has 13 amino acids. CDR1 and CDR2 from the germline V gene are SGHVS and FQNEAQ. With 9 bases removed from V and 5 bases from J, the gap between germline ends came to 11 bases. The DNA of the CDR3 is TGTGCCAGTTCCGGGACGGATAATTCACCCCTCCACTTT. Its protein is CASSGTDNSPLHF.

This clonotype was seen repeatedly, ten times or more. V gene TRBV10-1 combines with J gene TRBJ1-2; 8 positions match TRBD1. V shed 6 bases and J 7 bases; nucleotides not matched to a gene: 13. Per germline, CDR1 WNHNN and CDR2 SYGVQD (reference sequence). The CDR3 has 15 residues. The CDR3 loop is CASSPWGQGASGYTF. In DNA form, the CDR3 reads TGCGCCAGCAGCCCGTGGGGCCAGGGGGCTTCTGGCTACACCTTC.

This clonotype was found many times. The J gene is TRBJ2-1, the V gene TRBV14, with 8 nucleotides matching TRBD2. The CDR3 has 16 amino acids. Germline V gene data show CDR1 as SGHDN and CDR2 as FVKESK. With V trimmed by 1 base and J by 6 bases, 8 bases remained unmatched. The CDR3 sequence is CASSQVRAGVINEQFF. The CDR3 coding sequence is TGTGCCAGCAGCCAAGTTCGAGCGGGAGTGATCAATGAGCAGTTCTTC. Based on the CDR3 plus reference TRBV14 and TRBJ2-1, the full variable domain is EAGVTQFPSHSVIEKGQTVTLRCDPISGHDNLYWYRRVMGKEIKFLLHFVKESKQDESGMPNNRFLAERTGGTYSTLKVQPAELEDSGVYFCASSQVRAGVINEQFFGPGTRLTVL.

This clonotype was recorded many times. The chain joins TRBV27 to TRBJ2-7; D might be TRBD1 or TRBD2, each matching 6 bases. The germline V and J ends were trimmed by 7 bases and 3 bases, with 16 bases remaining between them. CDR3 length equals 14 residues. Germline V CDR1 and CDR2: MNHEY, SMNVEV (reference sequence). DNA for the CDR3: TGTGCCAGCAATCCAGTCAGGGGAGGCTACGAGCAGTACTTC. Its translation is CASNPVRGGYEQYF.

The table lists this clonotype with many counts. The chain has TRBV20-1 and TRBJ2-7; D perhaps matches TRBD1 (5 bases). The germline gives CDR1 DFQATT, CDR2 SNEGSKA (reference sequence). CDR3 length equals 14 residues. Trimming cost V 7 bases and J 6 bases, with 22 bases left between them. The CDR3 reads CSVPQDITGGEQYF. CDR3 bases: TGCAGTGTACCACAGGACATAACGGGTGGCGAGCAGTACTTC.

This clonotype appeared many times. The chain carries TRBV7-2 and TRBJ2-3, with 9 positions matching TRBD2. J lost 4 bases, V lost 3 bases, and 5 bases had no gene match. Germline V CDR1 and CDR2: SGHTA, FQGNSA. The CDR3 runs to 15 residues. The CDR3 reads CASSFVAGGSDTQYF. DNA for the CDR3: TGTGCCAGCAGCTTCGTGGCGGGGGGGTCAGATACGCAGTATTTT.

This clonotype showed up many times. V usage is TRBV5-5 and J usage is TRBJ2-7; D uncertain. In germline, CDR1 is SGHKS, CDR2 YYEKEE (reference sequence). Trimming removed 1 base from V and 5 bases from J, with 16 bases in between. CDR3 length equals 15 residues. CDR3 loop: CASSLTGTVNHEQYF. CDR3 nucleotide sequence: TGTGCCAGCAGCTTGACTGGAACGGTTAACCACGAGCAGTACTTC.

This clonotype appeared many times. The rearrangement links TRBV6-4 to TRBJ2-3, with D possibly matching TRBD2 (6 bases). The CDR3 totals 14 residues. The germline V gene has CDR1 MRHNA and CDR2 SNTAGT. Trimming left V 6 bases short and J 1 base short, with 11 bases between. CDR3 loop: CASSLTSGTDTQYF. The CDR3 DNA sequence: TGTGCCAGCAGCTTGACTAGTGGCACAGATACGCAGTATTTT.

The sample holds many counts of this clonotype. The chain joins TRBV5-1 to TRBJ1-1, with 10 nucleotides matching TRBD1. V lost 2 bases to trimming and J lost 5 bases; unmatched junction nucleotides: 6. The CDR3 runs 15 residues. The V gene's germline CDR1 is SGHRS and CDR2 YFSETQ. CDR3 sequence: CASSLQDRGLTEAFF. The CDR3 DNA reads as TGCGCCAGCAGCTTACAGGACAGGGGGTTAACTGAAGCTTTCTTT.

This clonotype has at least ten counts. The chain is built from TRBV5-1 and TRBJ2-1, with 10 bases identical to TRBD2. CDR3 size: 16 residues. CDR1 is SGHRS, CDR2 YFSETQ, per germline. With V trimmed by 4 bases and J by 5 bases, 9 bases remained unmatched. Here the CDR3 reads CASSPSSGRFDNEQFF. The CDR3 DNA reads TGCGCCAGCAGCCCAAGTAGCGGGAGGTTCGACAATGAGCAGTTCTTC. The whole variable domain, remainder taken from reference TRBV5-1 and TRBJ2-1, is KAGVTQTPRYLIKTRGQQVTLSCSPISGHRSVSWYQQTPGQGLQFLFEYFSETQRNKGNFPGRFSGRQFSNSRSEMNVSTLELGDSALYLCASSPSSGRFDNEQFFGPGTRLTVL.

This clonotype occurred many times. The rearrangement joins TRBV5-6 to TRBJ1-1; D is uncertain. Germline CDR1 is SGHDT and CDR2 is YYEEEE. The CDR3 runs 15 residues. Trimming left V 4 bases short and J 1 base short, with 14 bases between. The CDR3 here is CASSRVLTENTEAFF. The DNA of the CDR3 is TGTGCCAGCAGCCGCGTCCTCACCGAGAACACTGAAGCTTTCTTT.

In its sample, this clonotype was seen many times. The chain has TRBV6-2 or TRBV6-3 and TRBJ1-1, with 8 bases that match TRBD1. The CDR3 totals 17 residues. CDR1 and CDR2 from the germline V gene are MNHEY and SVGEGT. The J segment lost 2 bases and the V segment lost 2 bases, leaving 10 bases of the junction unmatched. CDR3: CASSYHQETGANTEAFF. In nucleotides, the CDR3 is TGTGCCAGCAGTTACCACCAAGAGACAGGGGCAAACACTGAAGCTTTCTTT.

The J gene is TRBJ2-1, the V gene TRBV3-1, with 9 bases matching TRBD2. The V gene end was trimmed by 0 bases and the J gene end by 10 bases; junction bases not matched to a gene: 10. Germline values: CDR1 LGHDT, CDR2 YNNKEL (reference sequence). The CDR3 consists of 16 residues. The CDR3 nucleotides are TGTGCCAGCAGCCAAGAGACTGCGACTAGCGGTTTGGAGCAGTTCTTC. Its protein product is CASSQETATSGLEQFF.

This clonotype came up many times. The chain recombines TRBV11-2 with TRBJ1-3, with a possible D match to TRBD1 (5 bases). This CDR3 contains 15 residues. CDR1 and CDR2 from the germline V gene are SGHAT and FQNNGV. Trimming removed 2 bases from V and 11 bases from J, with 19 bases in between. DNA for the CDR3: TGTGCCAGCAGCTTACCCCTAGGGGCACTAGCCCCCATATATTTT. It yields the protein CASSLPLGALAPIYF.

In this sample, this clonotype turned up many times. The CDR3 is CASSPPGEDIQYF. The CDR3 nucleotides read TGTGCCAGCTCACCACCAGGGGAGGACATTCAGTACTTC. The chain is built from TRBV18 and TRBJ2-4; D may be TRBD2 (6 bases). Trimming shortened V by 0 bases and J by 8 bases, and 8 bases separated the two germline ends. The CDR3 length is 13 residues. Germline-derived CDR1 and CDR2 are KGHSH and LQKENI. The whole variable domain, remainder taken from reference TRBV18 and TRBJ2-4, is NAGVMQNPRHLVRRRGQEARLRCSPMKGHSHVYWYRQLPEEGLKFMVYLQKENIIDESGMPKERFSAEFPKEGPSILRIQQVVRGDSAAYFCASSPPGEDIQYFGAGTRLSVL.